This TCR beta chain appears in the sequencing data of a study of cytomegalovirus exposure and HLA in healthy donors. Findings and limits, study-wide: Equally common other TCR beta chains were less clonally expanded than HLA-associated ones, a later analysis found.

With 60 Vbeta and 13 Jbeta primers, the PCR was carried out. Assay used: immunoSEQ multiplex PCR; TCRdb lists only in-frame clones, some missing. The sample lists about 170,000 clones; 77% were seen once. Comments on this clone: Its target is not known.

This clonotype originated in a female donor in good health and CMV-seronegative. Sequenced input: PBMCs.

As DNA, the CDR3 is TGTGCCAGCAGCTTAGGGACTTACAACACTGAAGCTTTCTTT. Encoded protein: CASSLGTYNTEAFF. This chain uses TRBV7-9 with TRBJ1-1, with no clear D. The germline V gene has CDR1 SEHNR and CDR2 FQNEAQ (reference sequence). The CDR3 is 14 amino acids. V dropped 1 base and J dropped 2 bases, with 8 bases sitting between them.